These 31 T cell receptor beta chains share one sample of origin, sequenced in a study of T cell responses to AZD1222 COVID-19 vaccine. Produced via immunoSEQ multiplex PCR; TCRdb's table is partial and in-frame only. This table has 90,000 to 130,000 clones, roughly nine tenths appearing once. Here the sequenced sample was peripheral blood, taken on day 0 of MenACWY control vaccination. The receptors originated from an adult in good health.

The V and J genes are TRBV29-1 and TRBJ1-2; 9 nucleotides line up with TRBD1. The germline V gene has CDR1 SQVTM and CDR2 ANQGSEA. The CDR3 loop spans 13 amino acids. The chain's CDR3 is CGSGTGYSYGYTF. The CDR3 DNA follows: TGCGGGTCAGGGACAGGGTATAGCTATGGCTACACCTTC.

The genes are TRBV27 and TRBJ2-2; 9 bases are a match to TRBD1. V lost 4 bases and J lost 7; bases outside the gene matches: 7. CDR1 is MNHEY, CDR2 SMNVEV, per germline (reference sequence). This CDR3 spans 15 amino acids. For the CDR3, the DNA is TGTGCCAGCAGTTCCCCCCGACAGGGGGGCGGGGAGCTGTTTTTT. Protein: CASSSPRQGGGELFF.

The V and J genes are TRBV9 and TRBJ2-5; D may correspond to TRBD1 or TRBD2 (5 bases each). The CDR3 has 14 residues. The germline V gene has CDR1 SGDLS and CDR2 YYNGEE. V shed 4 bases and J shed 1 base, with 11 bases lying between them. The CDR3 loop is CASSPGPSQETQYF. As DNA, the CDR3 is TGTGCCAGCAGCCCGGGACCGAGCCAAGAGACCCAGTACTTC.

This sequence joins TRBV10-3 and TRBJ2-7, with a tentative D call TRBD1 (6 bases). Germline CDR1 is ENHRY and CDR2 is SYGVKD. V lost 3 bases, J lost 3 bases, and 12 bases lay in between. This CDR3 comprises 14 residues. The CDR3 sequence is CAISEGGQYYEQYF. In DNA, the CDR3 is TGTGCCATCAGTGAAGGGGGACAATACTACGAGCAGTACTTC.

The V call is TRBV21-1, the J call TRBJ2-7; TRBD2 is the table's D call, not checked against the DNA. TRBV21-1 is deemed a pseudogene. This CDR3 is built from 15 residues. This CDR3 reads CASSGRDCYSYEQYF. CDR3 in DNA: TGTGCCAGCAGCGGCCGGGACTGCTACTCCTACGAGCAGTACTTC.

The chain couples TRBV5-4 to TRBJ2-3, with a possible D match to TRBD2 (6 bases). V lost 2 bases and J 6 bases, leaving 13 bases between the germline ends. CDR3 size: 14 residues. Germline CDR1 SGHNT, CDR2 YYREEE (reference sequence). In DNA form, the CDR3 reads TGTGCCAGCAGCTTCGGACTACCACCTGATACGCAGTATTTT. Encoded protein: CASSFGLPPDTQYF.

This clone was detected only a few times. The rearrangement uses TRBV6-4 and TRBJ2-1; TRBD2 matches at 12 bases. Germline V gives CDR1 MRHNA, CDR2 SNTAGT. The CDR3 runs to 16 residues. J was trimmed by 6 bases and V by 5 bases; bases with no gene match: 8. The CDR3 spells CASSSSSGGGGNEQFF. In nucleotides, the CDR3 is TGTGCCAGCAGTTCCTCTAGCGGGGGGGGCGGCAATGAGCAGTTCTTC.

CDR3: CASSPRTGAYEQYF. The DNA of the CDR3 is TGTGCCAGCAGCCCTCGGACAGGGGCCTACGAGCAGTACTTC. V is TRBV7-3 and J is TRBJ2-7, with 9 bases aligning to TRBD1. The CDR3 consists of 14 residues. Germline lookup yields CDR1 SGHTA and CDR2 FQGTGA. J gave up 2 bases and V 5 bases, and 4 bases lay outside the gene matches.

V usage is TRBV5-4 and J usage is TRBJ1-1, with TRBD1 as a possible D gene (5 bases). The germline V gene encodes CDR1 SGHNT and CDR2 YYREEE (reference sequence). The CDR3 is 14 residues long. V was shortened by 3 bases and J by 0 bases, with 9 bases between the two germline ends. CDR3 DNA sequence: TGTGCCAGCAGCTCTCAGGGTATGAACACTGAAGCTTTCTTT. Translating it yields CASSSQGMNTEAFF.

The gene calls are TRBV4-1 and TRBJ1-5; TRBD1 matches 7 bases. Losses at the gene ends were 5 bases for V and 7 bases for J; bases not matched to a gene: 5. The CDR3 length is 13 residues. Germline loops: CDR1 MGHRA, CDR2 YSYEKL. CDR3 amino acids: CASSEGGGQPQHF. The DNA of the CDR3 is TGCGCCAGCAGCGAAGGGGGCGGACAGCCCCAGCATTTT.

This chain joins TRBV9 and TRBJ1-4; 9 bases line up with TRBD1. CDR3 length: 16 amino acids. Trimming took 3 bases from V and 0 from J; bases not matched to a gene: 3. Germline values: CDR1 SGDLS, CDR2 YYNGEE. The DNA for the CDR3 is TGTGCCAGCAGCGGCAGACAGGGGGCAACTAATGAAAAACTGTTTTTT. Translating it yields CASSGRQGATNEKLFF.

This rearrangement joins TRBV11-2 to TRBJ1-2, with unresolved D. This CDR3 comprises 12 residues. CDR1 and CDR2 (germline): SGHAT, FQNNGV. The V and J ends lost 1 base and 3 bases respectively, with 3 bases between them. DNA of the CDR3: TGTGCCAGCAGCTTAGTCGACTATGGCTACACCTTC. Amino acids: CASSLVDYGYTF.

The chain combines TRBV13 with TRBJ1-5; TRBD1 aligns across 8 bases. The CDR3 runs 17 residues. CDR1 is PRHDT, CDR2 FYEKMQ, per germline (reference sequence). V trimming: 5 bases; J trimming: 2 bases; junction bases outside the gene matches: 11. The CDR3 region has the DNA TGTGCCAGCAGCCTAACCAGGGGGCCTGGAGGCAATCAGCCCCAGCATTTT. Amino acid sequence: CASSLTRGPGGNQPQHF. Variable domain in full (rest from reference TRBV13 and TRBJ1-5): AAGVIQSPRHLIKEKRETATLKCYPIPRHDTVYWYQQGPGQDPQFLISFYEKMQSDKGSIPDRFSAQQFSDYHSELNMSSLELGDSALYFCASSLTRGPGGNQPQHFGDGTRLSIL.

V gene TRBV6-2 or TRBV6-3 combines with J gene TRBJ2-4, with 14 bases matching TRBD2. V shed 6 bases, J shed 1 base, and the junction held 11 bases outside the gene matches. Germline V gene sequence: CDR1 MNHEY, CDR2 SVGEGT. CDR3 length equals 19 residues. The CDR3: CASSPPGLAGARAKNIQYF. The CDR3, as DNA: TGTGCCAGCAGCCCACCGGGACTAGCGGGGGCCAGGGCCAAAAACATTCAGTACTTC.

J is TRBJ2-7 and V is TRBV19, with 8 bases fitting TRBD1. V shed 0 bases, J shed 3 bases, and the junction held 4 bases outside the gene matches. This CDR3 contains 15 residues. CDR1 is LNHDA and CDR2 is SQIVND in the germline V gene (reference sequence). The chain's CDR3 is CASSIDRGHFYEQYF. As DNA, the CDR3 is TGTGCCAGTAGTATAGACAGGGGGCACTTCTACGAGCAGTACTTC.

The chain uses TRBV6-5 and TRBJ2-2; 8 nucleotides align to TRBD1. The germline V gene has CDR1 MNHEY and CDR2 SVGAGI. The V segment lost 10 bases and the J segment 0 bases; nucleotides outside the gene matches: 4. The CDR3 is 14 amino acids. CDR3 DNA sequence: TGTGCCATCTTGACAGGGGCGAACACCGGGGAGCTGTTTTTT. As protein: CAILTGANTGELFF.

V gene TRBV19 combines with J gene TRBJ1-2, with 9 bases identical to TRBD1. V lost 6 bases to trimming and J lost 4 bases; unmatched junction nucleotides: 6. The CDR3 is 14 residues long. The germline V gene encodes CDR1 LNHDA and CDR2 SQIVND (reference sequence). The CDR3 here is CASRVQGAGYGYTF. Here the CDR3 DNA reads TGTGCCAGTAGGGTACAGGGGGCTGGCTATGGCTACACCTTC.

V gene TRBV5-6 combines with J gene TRBJ1-5; no clear D. The germline gives CDR1 SGHDT, CDR2 YYEEEE. This CDR3 comprises 16 residues. Trimming took 2 bases from V and 3 from J, leaving 15 bases between them. CDR3 coding DNA: TGTGCCAGCAGCTTCCGTGGTGGAGGGCTCAATCAGCCCCAGCATTTT. Amino acid sequence: CASSFRGGGLNQPQHF.

In the case of this clone: Other DNA sequences in this sample translate to the same CDR3. This sequence joins TRBV4-1 and TRBJ2-7; 10 bases agree with TRBD2. The CDR3 is 18 amino acids. Per germline, CDR1 MGHRA and CDR2 YSYEKL. V was clipped by 0 bases and J by 1 base; unmatched bases: 9. This CDR3 is CASSQEGSLAGESYEQYF. For the CDR3, the DNA is TGCGCCAGCAGCCAAGAAGGTTCTCTAGCGGGGGAGTCCTACGAGCAGTACTTC.

This CDR3 is CASSGETQYF. Written as DNA, the CDR3 is TGTGCCAGCAGTGGAGAGACCCAGTACTTC. This sequence joins TRBV7-6 and TRBJ2-5, with no clear D. Germline values: CDR1 SGHVS, CDR2 FNYEAQ. The CDR3 loop spans 10 amino acids. With 6 bases removed from V and 4 bases from J, the gap between germline ends came to 3 bases.

The chain couples TRBV6-2 or TRBV6-3 to TRBJ1-2; weak D call: TRBD1 (5 bases). The CDR3 is 14 residues long. V lost 5 bases and J 7 bases, leaving 17 bases between the germline ends. CDR1 and CDR2 from the germline V gene are MNHEY and SVGEGT. CDR3 residues: CASSKALGRGGYTF. Here the CDR3 DNA reads TGTGCCAGCAGTAAGGCCCTGGGAAGGGGTGGCTACACCTTC.

By its share, this clone is medium-sized. The rearrangement joins TRBV6-1 to TRBJ2-5, with TRBD2 identical over 11 bases. V was pared by 1 base and J by 2 bases, with 0 bases of the junction left unmatched. The CDR3 length is 15 residues. Looked up from germline, CDR1 is MNHNS and CDR2 is SASEGT. The DNA of the CDR3 is TGTGCCAGCAGTGAAGTAGCGGGGGGGCAAGAGACCCAGTACTTC. It translates to CASSEVAGGQETQYF.

The chain carries TRBV5-7 and TRBJ2-5; possibly TRBD2 for D (6 bases). TRBV5-7 is marked as an open reading frame, function uncertain. The CDR3 has 15 residues. V lost 0 bases to trimming and J lost 5 bases, with 14 bases between them. Here the CDR3 reads CASSLEACSGETQYF. CDR3 sequence (DNA): TGTGCCAGCAGCTTGGAGGCTTGCAGCGGGGAGACCCAGTACTTC.

The gene calls are TRBV4-3 and TRBJ1-5, with D hard to call. The CDR3 consists of 15 residues. From germline, CDR1 is LGHNA and CDR2 YSLEER. Trimming left V 3 bases short and J 9 bases short, with 18 bases between. The CDR3 loop is CASSQRIEGPRPQHF. In nucleotides, the CDR3 is TGCGCCAGCAGCCAGCGGATTGAAGGACCTCGGCCCCAGCATTTT.

The chain is built from TRBV6-5 and TRBJ1-1; D is perhaps TRBD1 (5 bases). With 11 bases removed from V and 1 base from J, the gap between germline ends came to 20 bases. The CDR3 has 15 amino acids. Germline V gene sequence: CDR1 MNHEY, CDR2 SVGAGI. CDR3 amino acids: CAVFTHRISNTEAFF. The CDR3 coding sequence is TGTGCCGTCTTCACCCACAGGATTTCGAACACTGAAGCTTTCTTT.

The chain has TRBV4-3 and TRBJ2-7; 12 bases agree with TRBD1. The germline V gene has CDR1 LGHNA and CDR2 YSLEER. With 4 bases clipped from V and 6 bases from J, the junction kept 1 base outside the gene matches. The CDR3 contains 13 residues. The CDR3 DNA reads TGCGCCAGCAGCCGGGACAGGGGGCGCGAGCAGTACTTC. Translated: CASSRDRGREQYF.

The rearrangement links TRBV11-2 to TRBJ2-1; 7 bases line up with TRBD1. Trimming at V came to 2 bases and at J to 8 bases, leaving 6 bases not matched to a gene. Germline V gives CDR1 SGHAT, CDR2 FQNNGV. The CDR3 is made up of 14 amino acids. CDR3 amino acids: CASSLRGHLDEQFF. The CDR3 DNA sequence: TGTGCCAGCAGCTTAAGGGGGCACCTGGATGAGCAGTTCTTC.

The chain uses TRBV7-2 and TRBJ1-6; D remains ambiguous. The CDR3 has 15 amino acids. The V end was cut by 5 bases, the J end by 9 bases, with 17 bases between. Germline values: CDR1 SGHTA, CDR2 FQGNSA. CDR3 sequence: CASSLGWGQRSPLHF. CDR3 DNA: TGTGCCAGCAGCCTGGGGTGGGGTCAGCGTTCACCCCTCCACTTT.

This rearrangement joins TRBV7-9 to TRBJ2-7; tentative D call: TRBD2 (6 bases). Trimming shortened V by 3 bases and J by 3 bases, and 6 bases separated the two germline ends. Germline assignment: CDR1 SEHNR and CDR2 FQNEAQ (reference sequence). CDR3 length: 12 residues. CDR3 sequence: CASSLRGYEQYF. In DNA, the CDR3 is TGTGCCAGCAGCTTGCGGGGCTACGAGCAGTACTTC.

A word on this clone: The conserved closing phenylalanine or tryptophan is absent in this CDR3, likely reflecting a read error. No DNA is shown, since the ends of the CDR3 on it are uncertain; the CDR3 is the one TCRdb lists. This chain connects TRBV28 to TRBJ1-4. Germline CDR1 is MDHEN and CDR2 is SYDVKM. The CDR3 contains 14 residues when both ends are counted. CDR3 in amino acids: CASSRGGYSGRIAV.

The V gene is TRBV5-1, the J gene TRBJ1-1, with TRBD1 identical over 12 bases. V was pared by 4 bases and J by 3 bases, with 7 bases of the junction left unmatched. Germline V gene sequence: CDR1 SGHRS, CDR2 YFSETQ. The CDR3 consists of 16 residues. CDR3 protein: CASSLGQGAGDTEAFF. CDR3 bases: TGCGCCAGCAGCCTGGGACAGGGGGCGGGGGACACTGAAGCTTTCTTT.